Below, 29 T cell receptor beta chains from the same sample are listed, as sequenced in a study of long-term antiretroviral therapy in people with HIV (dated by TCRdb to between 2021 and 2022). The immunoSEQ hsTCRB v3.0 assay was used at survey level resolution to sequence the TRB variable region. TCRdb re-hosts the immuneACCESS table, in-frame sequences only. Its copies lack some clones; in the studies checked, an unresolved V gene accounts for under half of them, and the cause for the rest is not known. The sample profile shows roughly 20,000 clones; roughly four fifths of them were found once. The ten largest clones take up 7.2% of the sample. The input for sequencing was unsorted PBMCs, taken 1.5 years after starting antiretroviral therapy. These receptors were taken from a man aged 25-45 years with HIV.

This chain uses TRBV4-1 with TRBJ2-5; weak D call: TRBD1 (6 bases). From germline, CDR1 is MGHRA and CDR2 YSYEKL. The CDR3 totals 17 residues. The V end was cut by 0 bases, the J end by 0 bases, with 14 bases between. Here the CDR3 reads CASSQESTWDNQETQYF. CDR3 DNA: TGCGCCAGCAGCCAAGAATCCACTTGGGACAACCAAGAGACCCAGTACTTC.

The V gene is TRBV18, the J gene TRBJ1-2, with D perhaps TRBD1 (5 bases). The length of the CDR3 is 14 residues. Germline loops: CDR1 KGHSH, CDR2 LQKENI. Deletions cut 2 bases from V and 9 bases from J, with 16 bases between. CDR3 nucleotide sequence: TGTGCCAGCTCACCAGAGTCAGGGTTGATTAGCTACACCTTC. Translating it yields CASSPESGLISYTF.

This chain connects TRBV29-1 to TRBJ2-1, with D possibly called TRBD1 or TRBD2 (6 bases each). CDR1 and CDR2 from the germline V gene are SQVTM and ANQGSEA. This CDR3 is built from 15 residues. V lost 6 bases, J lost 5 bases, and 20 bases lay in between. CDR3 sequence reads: CSVGGGAAFNNEQFF. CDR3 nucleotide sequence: TGCAGCGTGGGGGGCGGGGCAGCTTTCAACAATGAGCAGTTCTTC.

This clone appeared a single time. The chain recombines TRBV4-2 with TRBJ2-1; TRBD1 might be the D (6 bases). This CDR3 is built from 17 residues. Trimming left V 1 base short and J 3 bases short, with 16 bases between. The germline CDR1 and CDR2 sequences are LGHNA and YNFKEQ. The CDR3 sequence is CASSQGIRDTFYNEQFF. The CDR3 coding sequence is TGTGCCAGCAGCCAAGGGATCCGGGACACCTTCTACAATGAGCAGTTCTTC.

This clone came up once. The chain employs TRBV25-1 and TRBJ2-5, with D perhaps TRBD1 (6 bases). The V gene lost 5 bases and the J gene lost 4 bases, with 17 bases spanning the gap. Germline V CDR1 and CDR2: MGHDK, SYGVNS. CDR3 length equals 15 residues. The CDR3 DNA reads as TGTGCCAGCAGTCTGATCCTCAGGGGCGTAGAGACCCAGTACTTC. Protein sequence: CASSLILRGVETQYF. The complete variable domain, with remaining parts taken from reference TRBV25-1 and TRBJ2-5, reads EADIYQTPRYLVIGTGKKITLECSQTMGHDKMYWYQQDPGMELHLIHYSYGVNSTEKGDLSSESTVSRIRTEHFPLTLESARPSHTSQYLCASSLILRGVETQYFGPGTRLLVL.

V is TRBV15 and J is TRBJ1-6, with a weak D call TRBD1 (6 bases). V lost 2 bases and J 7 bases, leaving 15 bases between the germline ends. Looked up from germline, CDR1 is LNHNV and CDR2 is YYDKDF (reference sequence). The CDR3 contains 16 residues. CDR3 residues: CATSRLDSAGNSPLHF. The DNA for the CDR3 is TGTGCCACCAGCAGATTGGACAGTGCGGGCAATTCACCCCTCCACTTT.

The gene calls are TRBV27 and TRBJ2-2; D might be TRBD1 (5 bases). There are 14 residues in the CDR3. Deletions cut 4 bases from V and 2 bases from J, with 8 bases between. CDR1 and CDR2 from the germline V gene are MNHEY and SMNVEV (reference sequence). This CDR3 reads CASSWQGNTGELFF. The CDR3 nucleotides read TGTGCCAGCAGTTGGCAGGGAAACACCGGGGAGCTGTTTTTT.

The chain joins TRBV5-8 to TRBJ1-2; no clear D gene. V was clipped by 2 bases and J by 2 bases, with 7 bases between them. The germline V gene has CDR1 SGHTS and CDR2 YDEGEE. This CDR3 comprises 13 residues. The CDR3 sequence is CASSFSGNYGYTF. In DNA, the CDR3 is TGTGCCAGCAGCTTTTCGGGGAACTATGGCTACACCTTC.

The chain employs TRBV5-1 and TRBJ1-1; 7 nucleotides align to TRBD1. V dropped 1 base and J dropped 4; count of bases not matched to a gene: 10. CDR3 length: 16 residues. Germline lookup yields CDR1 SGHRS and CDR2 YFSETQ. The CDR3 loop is CASSLTLRQGSTEAFF. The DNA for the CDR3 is TGCGCCAGCAGCTTGACCCTTCGACAGGGCAGCACTGAAGCTTTCTTT.

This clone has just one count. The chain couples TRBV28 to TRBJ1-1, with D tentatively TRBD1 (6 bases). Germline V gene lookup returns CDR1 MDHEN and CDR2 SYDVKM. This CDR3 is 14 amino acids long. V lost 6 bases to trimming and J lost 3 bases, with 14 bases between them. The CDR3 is CASSPGDLDTEAFF. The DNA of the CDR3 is TGTGCCAGCAGCCCAGGGGATTTGGACACTGAAGCTTTCTTT.

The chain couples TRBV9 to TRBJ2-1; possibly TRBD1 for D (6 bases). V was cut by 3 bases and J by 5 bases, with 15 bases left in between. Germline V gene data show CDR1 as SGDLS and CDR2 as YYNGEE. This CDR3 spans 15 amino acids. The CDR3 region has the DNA TGTGCCAGCAGCGCAGGGGCCATGCCGGACAATGAGCAGTTCTTC. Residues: CASSAGAMPDNEQFF.

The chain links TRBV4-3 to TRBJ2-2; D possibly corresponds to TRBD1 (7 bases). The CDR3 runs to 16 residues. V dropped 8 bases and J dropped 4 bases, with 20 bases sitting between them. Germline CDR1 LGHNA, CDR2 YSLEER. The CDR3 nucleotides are TGCGCCAGCGGGAGGTATAGGGGGCACGGCACCGGGGAGCTGTTTTTT. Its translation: CASGRYRGHGTGELFF.

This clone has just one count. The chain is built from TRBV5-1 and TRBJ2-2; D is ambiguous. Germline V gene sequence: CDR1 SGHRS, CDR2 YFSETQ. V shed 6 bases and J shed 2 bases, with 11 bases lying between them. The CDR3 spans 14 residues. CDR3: CASTQVLNTGELFF. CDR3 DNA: TGCGCCAGCACCCAGGTCCTCAACACCGGGGAGCTGTTTTTT.

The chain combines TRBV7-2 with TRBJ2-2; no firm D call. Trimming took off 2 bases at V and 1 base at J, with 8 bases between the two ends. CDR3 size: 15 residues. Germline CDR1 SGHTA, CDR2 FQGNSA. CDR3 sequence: CASSLNRQNTGELFF. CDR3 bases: TGTGCCAGCAGCTTAAATCGACAGAACACCGGGGAGCTGTTTTTT.

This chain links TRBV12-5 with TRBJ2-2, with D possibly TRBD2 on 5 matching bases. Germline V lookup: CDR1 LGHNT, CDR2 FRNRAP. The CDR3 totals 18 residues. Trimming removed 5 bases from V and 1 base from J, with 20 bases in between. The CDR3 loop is CASGVYPGSRENTGELFF. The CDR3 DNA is TGTGCTAGTGGTGTTTACCCCGGGTCCCGGGAGAACACCGGGGAGCTGTTTTTT.

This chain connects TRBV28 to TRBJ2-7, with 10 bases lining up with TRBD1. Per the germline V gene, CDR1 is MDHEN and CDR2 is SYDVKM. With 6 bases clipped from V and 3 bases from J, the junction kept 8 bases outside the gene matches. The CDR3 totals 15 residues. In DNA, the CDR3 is TGTGCCAGCAGAAGGGGACAGGGGATTATCTACGAGCAGTACTTC. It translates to CASRRGQGIIYEQYF.

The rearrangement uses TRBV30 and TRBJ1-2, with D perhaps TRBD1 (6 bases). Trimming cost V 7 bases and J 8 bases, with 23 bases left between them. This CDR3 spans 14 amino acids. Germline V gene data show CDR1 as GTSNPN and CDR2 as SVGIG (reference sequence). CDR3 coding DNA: TGTGCCTTGGGGGGCGGCAGCCCTGGGATAGGCTACACCTTC. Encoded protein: CALGGGSPGIGYTF.

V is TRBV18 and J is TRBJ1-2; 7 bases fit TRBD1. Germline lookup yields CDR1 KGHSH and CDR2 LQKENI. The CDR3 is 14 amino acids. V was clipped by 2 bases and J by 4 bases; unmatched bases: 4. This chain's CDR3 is CASSPGDSLYGYTF. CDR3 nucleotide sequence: TGTGCCAGCTCACCAGGGGACAGTCTCTATGGCTACACCTTC.

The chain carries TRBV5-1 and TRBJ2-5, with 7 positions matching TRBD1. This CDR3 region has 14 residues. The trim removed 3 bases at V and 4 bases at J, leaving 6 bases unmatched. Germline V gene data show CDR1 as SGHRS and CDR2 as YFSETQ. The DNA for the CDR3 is TGCGCCAGCAGCTACAAGGGGGCTAGAGAGACCCAGTACTTC. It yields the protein CASSYKGARETQYF. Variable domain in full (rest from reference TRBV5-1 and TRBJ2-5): KAGVTQTPRYLIKTRGQQVTLSCSPISGHRSVSWYQQTPGQGLQFLFEYFSETQRNKGNFPGRFSGRQFSNSRSEMNVSTLELGDSALYLCASSYKGARETQYFGPGTRLLVL.

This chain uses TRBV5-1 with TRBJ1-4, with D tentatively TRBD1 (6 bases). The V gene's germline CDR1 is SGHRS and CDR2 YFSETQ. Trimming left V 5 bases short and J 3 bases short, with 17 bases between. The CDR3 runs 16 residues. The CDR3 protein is CASSSGTKGANEKLFF. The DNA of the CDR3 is TGCGCCAGCAGTTCCGGGACAAAGGGCGCTAATGAAAAACTGTTTTTT. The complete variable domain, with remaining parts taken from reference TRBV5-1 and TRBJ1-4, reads KAGVTQTPRYLIKTRGQQVTLSCSPISGHRSVSWYQQTPGQGLQFLFEYFSETQRNKGNFPGRFSGRQFSNSRSEMNVSTLELGDSALYLCASSSGTKGANEKLFFGSGTQLSVL.

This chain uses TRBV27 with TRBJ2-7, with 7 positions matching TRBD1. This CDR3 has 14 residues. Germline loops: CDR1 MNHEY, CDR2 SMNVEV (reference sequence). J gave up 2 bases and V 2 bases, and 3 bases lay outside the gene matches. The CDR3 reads CASSLQGVPYEQYF. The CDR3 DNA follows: TGTGCCAGCAGTTTACAGGGGGTCCCCTACGAGCAGTACTTC.

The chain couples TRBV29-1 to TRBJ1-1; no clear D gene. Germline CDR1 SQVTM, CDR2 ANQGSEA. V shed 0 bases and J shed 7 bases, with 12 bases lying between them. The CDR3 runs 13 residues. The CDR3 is CSVEDHVYGEAFF. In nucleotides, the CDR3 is TGCAGCGTTGAAGATCATGTATATGGTGAAGCTTTCTTT.

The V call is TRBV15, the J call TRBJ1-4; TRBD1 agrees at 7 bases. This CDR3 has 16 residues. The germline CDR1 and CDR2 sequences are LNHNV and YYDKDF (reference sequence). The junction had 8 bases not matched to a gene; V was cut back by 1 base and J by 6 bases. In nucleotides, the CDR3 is TGTGCCACCAGCAGAGCCCAGACAGGGTGGGATGAAAAACTGTTTTTT. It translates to CATSRAQTGWDEKLFF.

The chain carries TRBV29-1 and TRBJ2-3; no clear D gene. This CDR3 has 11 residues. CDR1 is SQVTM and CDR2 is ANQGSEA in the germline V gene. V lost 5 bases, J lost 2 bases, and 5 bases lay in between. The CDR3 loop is CSVRHTDTQYF. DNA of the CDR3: TGCAGCGTTAGGCACACAGATACGCAGTATTTT.

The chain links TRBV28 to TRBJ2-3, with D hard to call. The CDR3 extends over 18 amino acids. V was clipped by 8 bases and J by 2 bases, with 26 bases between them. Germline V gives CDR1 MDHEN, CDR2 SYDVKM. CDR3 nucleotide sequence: TGTGCCAGCTCCGACACGTACCGGTCTTGGGCGTTCACAGATACGCAGTATTTT. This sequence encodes CASSDTYRSWAFTDTQYF.

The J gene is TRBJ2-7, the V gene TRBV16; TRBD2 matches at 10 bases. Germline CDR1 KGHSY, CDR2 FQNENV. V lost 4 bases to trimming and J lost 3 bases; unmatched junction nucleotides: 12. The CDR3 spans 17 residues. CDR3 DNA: TGTGCCAGCAGCCCGGACACCCCCACTAGCGGGATCTACGAGCAGTACTTC. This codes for CASSPDTPTSGIYEQYF.

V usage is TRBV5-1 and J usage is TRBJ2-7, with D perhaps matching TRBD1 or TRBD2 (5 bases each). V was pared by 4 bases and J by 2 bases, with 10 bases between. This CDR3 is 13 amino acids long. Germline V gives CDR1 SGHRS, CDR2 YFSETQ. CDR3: CASSRTLAYEQYF. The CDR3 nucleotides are TGCGCCAGCAGCCGGACACTAGCCTACGAGCAGTACTTC.

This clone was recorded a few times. The CDR3, as DNA: TGTGCCAGCAGCTTAGGATGGGGCGAGATGGAGCAGTACTTC. Translation: CASSLGWGEMEQYF. The V gene is TRBV7-2, the J gene TRBJ2-7; D is perhaps TRBD1 (5 bases). Germline V gene lookup returns CDR1 SGHTA and CDR2 FQGNSA. Trimming cost V 1 base and J 7 bases, with 14 bases left between them. The CDR3 totals 14 residues.

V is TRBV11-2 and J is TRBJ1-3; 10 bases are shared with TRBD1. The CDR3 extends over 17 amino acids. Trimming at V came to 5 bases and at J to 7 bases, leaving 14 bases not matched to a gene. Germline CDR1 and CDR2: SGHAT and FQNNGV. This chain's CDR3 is CASSPTPRQGARNTIYF. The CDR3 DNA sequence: TGTGCCAGCAGCCCTACCCCCCGACAGGGGGCGAGGAACACCATATATTTT.